These 26 T cell receptor beta chains were all obtained from the same sample, sequenced in a study of cytomegalovirus exposure and HLA in healthy donors. 13 Jbeta primers and 60 Vbeta primers were used for the PCR. Measured with immunoSEQ multiplex PCR; TCRdb has only the in-frame clones, and not every one. The table records roughly 100,000 clones, roughly 9.1% of them present only once. The sample consisted of PBMCs. The receptors come from a man aged 40-49 years in good health and CMV-seropositive.

The chain links TRBV7-9 to TRBJ2-5; 7 positions match TRBD2. V trimming: 5 bases; J trimming: 5 bases; junction bases outside the gene matches: 14. The CDR3 loop spans 16 amino acids. Germline V gives CDR1 SEHNR, CDR2 FQNEAQ (reference sequence). CDR3 nucleotide sequence: TGTGCCAGCAGCCTCTGGCGGGCACTGGGGGGGGAGACCCAGTACTTC. Amino acid sequence: CASSLWRALGGETQYF.

This clone appeared a few times. One end of the junction fails to match germline, which may point to a read error. The chain uses TRBV2 and TRBJ2-7; TRBD1 matches at 7 bases. Germline CDR1 SNHLY, CDR2 FYNNEI. The CDR3 has 12 residues. The CDR3 reads CASREDRDEQYF. The CDR3 DNA is TGTGCCAGCAGAGAAGACAGGGACGAGCAGTACTTC.

This clone was seen a handful of times. The chain couples TRBV30 to TRBJ1-4, with a possible D match to TRBD1 (5 bases). This CDR3 contains 14 residues. Germline V gene data show CDR1 as GTSNPN and CDR2 as SVGIG (reference sequence). The ends were cut back, 5 bases at V and 0 bases at J, with 10 bases in the middle. For the CDR3, the DNA is TGTGCCTGGGACAGCTCTTCAACTAATGAAAAACTGTTTTTT. Translated: CAWDSSSTNEKLFF. The full variable domain, its missing parts supplied by reference TRBV30 and TRBJ1-4, is SQTIHQWPATLVQPVGSPLSLECTVEGTSNPNLYWYRQAAGRGLQLLFYSVGIGQISSEVPQNLSASRPQDRQFILSSKKLLLSDSGFYLCAWDSSSTNEKLFFGSGTQLSVL.

This clone has more than one count but fewer than ten. V and J are TRBV11-3 and TRBJ2-7; TRBD2 matches 8 bases. The germline V gene encodes CDR1 SGHNT and CDR2 YENEEA. Losses at the gene ends were 0 bases for V and 3 bases for J; bases not matched to a gene: 7. The CDR3 has 16 residues. CDR3 sequence: CASSLDSGLVYYEQYF. Here the CDR3 DNA reads TGTGCCAGCAGCTTAGATTCGGGACTAGTCTACTACGAGCAGTACTTC.

V usage is TRBV18 and J usage is TRBJ2-7, with 7 positions matching TRBD2. The V segment lost 6 bases and the J segment 4 bases; nucleotides outside the gene matches: 6. CDR3 length equals 13 residues. Germline V CDR1 and CDR2: KGHSH, LQKENI. The CDR3 DNA sequence: TGTGCCAGCTCGGGACTACCCTTTTACGAGCAGTACTTC. Residues: CASSGLPFYEQYF.

CDR3 loop: CASSPPGWQGGSYEQYF. In DNA form, the CDR3 reads TGTGCCAGCAGCCCGCCCGGGTGGCAGGGTGGATCCTACGAGCAGTACTTC. V and J are TRBV5-8 and TRBJ2-7, with D maybe TRBD1 (5 bases). The CDR3 spans 17 residues. V lost 4 bases, J lost 1 base, and 21 bases lay in between. Germline CDR1 reads SGHTS; CDR2 reads YDEGEE.

Of note for this clone: One junction end does not reproduce the germline sequence, and a read error may be involved. This chain connects TRBV7-9 to TRBJ1-1, with 9 bases identical to TRBD1. The CDR3 is 11 residues long. Germline lookup yields CDR1 SEHNR and CDR2 FQNEAQ (reference sequence). The CDR3: CASSLRTGEVF. As DNA, the CDR3 is TGTGCCAGCAGCCTACGGACAGGGGAAGTCTTT. Full variable domain (rest looked up from reference TRBV7-9 and TRBJ1-1): DTGVSQNPRHKITKRGQNVTFRCDPISEHNRLYWYRQTLGQGPEFLTYFQNEAQLEKSRLLSDRFSAERPKGSFSTLEIQRTEQGDSAMYLCASSLRTGEVFGQGTRLTVV.

This clone was recorded a few times. CDR3 sequence: CASSTGYQGGTDTQYF. In nucleotides, the CDR3 is TGTGCCAGCAGCACCGGATACCAAGGGGGCACAGATACGCAGTATTTT. The chain is built from TRBV11-2 and TRBJ2-3; D might be TRBD1 (5 bases). CDR1 is SGHAT, CDR2 FQNNGV, per germline. V lost 5 bases to trimming and J lost 1 base, with 16 bases between them. The CDR3 sequence is 16 residues long. The full variable domain, with the rest looked up from reference TRBV11-2 and TRBJ2-3, is EAGVAQSPRYKIIEKRQSVAFWCNPISGHATLYWYQQILGQGPKLLIQFQNNGVVDDSQLPKDRFSAERLKGVDSTLKIQPAKLEDSAVYLCASSTGYQGGTDTQYFGPGTRLTVL.

Only a few counts were recorded for this clone. The gene calls are TRBV5-1 and TRBJ2-1; 13 bases match TRBD2. Per the germline V gene, CDR1 is SGHRS and CDR2 is YFSETQ. The CDR3 spans 18 residues. With 4 bases clipped from V and 4 bases from J, the junction kept 11 bases outside the gene matches. The chain's CDR3 is CASSLGLAGPGGYNEQFF. CDR3 DNA sequence: TGCGCCAGCAGCCTGGGACTAGCGGGACCAGGGGGTTACAATGAGCAGTTCTTC.

The V gene is TRBV7-3, the J gene TRBJ2-5; 8 bases agree with TRBD1. The CDR3 is 14 residues long. J gave up 1 base and V 5 bases, and 3 bases lay outside the gene matches. Germline V gene sequence: CDR1 SGHTA, CDR2 FQGTGA. The CDR3 DNA is TGTGCCAGCAGCGCCGGGACAGGCCAAGAGACCCAGTACTTC. Its protein product is CASSAGTGQETQYF.

The V and J genes are TRBV27 and TRBJ2-7, with D tentatively TRBD2 (5 bases). V shed 5 bases and J shed 3 bases, with 14 bases lying between them. This CDR3 contains 14 residues. The germline gives CDR1 MNHEY, CDR2 SMNVEV (reference sequence). Here the CDR3 reads CASSLGLAGYEQYF. The CDR3 nucleotides are TGTGCCAGCAGTCTTGGACTGGCTGGCTACGAGCAGTACTTC.

The V and J genes are TRBV5-1 and TRBJ1-3; weak D call: TRBD1 (6 bases). Germline V gives CDR1 SGHRS, CDR2 YFSETQ. Deletions cut 4 bases from V and 2 bases from J, with 10 bases between. The CDR3 is 14 amino acids. The CDR3 reads CASSVPGAGNTIYF. CDR3 nucleotide sequence: TGCGCCAGCAGCGTCCCAGGGGCTGGAAACACCATATATTTT.

The J gene is TRBJ2-7, the V gene TRBV7-6; 11 bases align to TRBD2. V lost 0 bases and J lost 2; bases outside the gene matches: 3. CDR3 length: 16 amino acids. Germline V gene lookup returns CDR1 SGHVS and CDR2 FNYEAQ. The CDR3 protein is CASSLALAGGTYEQYF. In DNA form, the CDR3 reads TGTGCCAGCAGCTTAGCGCTAGCGGGAGGTACCTACGAGCAGTACTTC.

This chain connects TRBV5-1 to TRBJ2-7, with 8 bases identical to TRBD2. The V gene end was trimmed by 4 bases and the J gene end by 5 bases; junction bases not matched to a gene: 14. The CDR3 length is 16 residues. Germline V gives CDR1 SGHRS, CDR2 YFSETQ. CDR3 loop: CASSRGPAGAVDEQYF. In DNA, the CDR3 is TGCGCCAGCAGCCGGGGGCCAGCGGGAGCGGTGGACGAGCAGTACTTC.

The chain has TRBV5-4 and TRBJ2-3, with TRBD1 identical over 7 bases. V shed 2 bases and J 6 bases; nucleotides not matched to a gene: 6. The CDR3 runs to 14 residues. Germline CDR1 and CDR2: SGHNT and YYREEE (reference sequence). The CDR3 bases are TGTGCCAGCAGCTTAGCCAGGGGGTGGGATACGCAGTATTTT. Its translation is CASSLARGWDTQYF.

The chain carries TRBV5-1 and TRBJ1-4; the D is unclear. This CDR3 is 17 amino acids long. The V gene's germline CDR1 is SGHRS and CDR2 YFSETQ. Trimming shortened V by 0 bases and J by 4 bases, and 16 bases separated the two germline ends. Here the CDR3 reads CASSLGSSFRGNEKLFF. The DNA of the CDR3 is TGCGCCAGCAGCTTGGGATCCAGTTTCCGGGGTAATGAAAAACTGTTTTTT. Full variable domain (rest looked up from reference TRBV5-1 and TRBJ1-4): KAGVTQTPRYLIKTRGQQVTLSCSPISGHRSVSWYQQTPGQGLQFLFEYFSETQRNKGNFPGRFSGRQFSNSRSEMNVSTLELGDSALYLCASSLGSSFRGNEKLFFGSGTQLSVL.

The chain joins TRBV30 to TRBJ2-2; maybe TRBD2 (5 bases). Per the germline V gene, CDR1 is GTSNPN and CDR2 is SVGIG (reference sequence). The CDR3 totals 11 residues. Trimming removed 5 bases at V and 7 bases at J, with 8 bases between. CDR3 residues: CAWVGDGELFF. The CDR3 coding sequence is TGTGCCTGGGTCGGGGACGGGGAGCTGTTTTTT.

This chain links TRBV11-3 with TRBJ2-2, with 14 bases matching TRBD2. The junction had 11 bases not matched to a gene; V was cut back by 6 bases and J by 5 bases. Germline values: CDR1 SGHNT, CDR2 YENEEA. The CDR3 has 18 residues. The CDR3 loop is CASRTFGLAGGQTGELFF. CDR3 sequence (DNA): TGTGCCAGCAGAACCTTCGGACTAGCGGGAGGCCAAACCGGGGAGCTGTTTTTT.

This clone was seen only a few times. The chain uses TRBV2 and TRBJ2-7, with TRBD1 matching 12 bases. The CDR3 loop spans 13 amino acids. Germline V CDR1 and CDR2: SNHLY, FYNNEI. Here the CDR3 reads CASQGQGAYEQYF. The CDR3 bases are TGTGCGAGCCAGGGACAGGGGGCTTACGAGCAGTACTTC. Full variable domain (outside the CDR3, taken from reference TRBV2 and TRBJ2-7): EPEVTQTPSHQVTQMGQEVILRCVPISNHLYFYWYRQILGQKVEFLVSFYNNEISEKSEIFDDQFSVERPDGSNFTLKIRSTKLEDSAMYFCASQGQGAYEQYFGPGTRLTVT.

This clone was picked up a small number of times. The chain couples TRBV6-1 to TRBJ1-4, with D possibly TRBD1 on 5 matching bases. V lost 6 bases to trimming and J lost 1 base, with 12 bases between them. Per the germline V gene, CDR1 is MNHNS and CDR2 is SASEGT. This CDR3 comprises 15 residues. CDR3 bases: TGTGCCAGCAGCGACCAGGGTGGAACTAATGAAAAACTGTTTTTT. This codes for CASSDQGGTNEKLFF.

This clone was counted a few times. The chain is built from TRBV2 and TRBJ1-2; tentatively, D is TRBD1 (5 bases). The germline V and J ends were trimmed by 3 bases and 8 bases, with 19 bases remaining between them. The germline V gene has CDR1 SNHLY and CDR2 FYNNEI. The CDR3 covers 15 residues. CDR3 DNA: TGTGCCAGCAGTGAGGGTTACGCAGGGTTAAGGGGCTACACCTTC. This gives the protein CASSEGYAGLRGYTF. The whole variable domain, filled in from reference TRBV2 and TRBJ1-2, reads EPEVTQTPSHQVTQMGQEVILRCVPISNHLYFYWYRQILGQKVEFLVSFYNNEISEKSEIFDDQFSVERPDGSNFTLKIRSTKLEDSAMYFCASSEGYAGLRGYTFGSGTRLTVV.

This chain links TRBV4-3 with TRBJ2-1, with TRBD1 matching 9 bases. Germline trimming cut 4 bases from V and 9 bases from J; bases unmatched to any gene: 19. CDR1 and CDR2 from the germline V gene are LGHNA and YSLEER. The CDR3 spans 18 residues. This CDR3 reads CASSPGQGKLKGFGEQFF. The CDR3 DNA sequence: TGCGCCAGCAGCCCGGGACAGGGAAAACTCAAAGGTTTCGGTGAGCAGTTCTTC.

The chain links TRBV7-8 to TRBJ2-2; D gene uncertain. The CDR3 consists of 14 residues. CDR1 and CDR2 from the germline V gene are SGHVS and FQNEAQ. Between the trimmed V and J ends, which lost 6 bases and 7 bases, there was a span of 15 bases. DNA for the CDR3: TGTGCCAGCAGTGCAGGATCGGCCCACGGGGAGCTGTTTTTT. Encoded protein: CASSAGSAHGELFF.

The chain combines TRBV27 with TRBJ2-7, with D possibly TRBD1 on 5 matching bases. The CDR3 is 14 residues long. Germline-derived CDR1 and CDR2 are MNHEY and SMNVEV (reference sequence). V was trimmed by 3 bases and J by 3 bases, leaving 12 bases between them. The CDR3 spells CASSFTGRDYEQYF. DNA for the CDR3: TGTGCCAGCAGTTTCACTGGCAGGGACTACGAGCAGTACTTC.

This chain links TRBV28 with TRBJ2-2, with a possible D match to TRBD1 (5 bases). The germline CDR1 and CDR2 sequences are MDHEN and SYDVKM. Trimming cost V 6 bases and J 6 bases, with 17 bases left between them. CDR3 size: 15 residues. CDR3 in DNA: TGTGCCAGCAGCCCGTCCGCAGGGTGGGCCGGGGAGCTGTTTTTT. Translating gives CASSPSAGWAGELFF.

This clone has a handful of counts. The V and J genes are TRBV28 and TRBJ1-2, with TRBD1 identical over 10 bases. Trimming at V came to 2 bases and at J to 8 bases, leaving 8 bases not matched to a gene. Per the germline V gene, CDR1 is MDHEN and CDR2 is SYDVKM. The CDR3 extends over 15 amino acids. The CDR3 protein is CASSLRGRDRGGYTF. The CDR3 DNA reads TGTGCCAGCAGTTTACGGGGCAGGGACAGGGGCGGCTACACCTTC.